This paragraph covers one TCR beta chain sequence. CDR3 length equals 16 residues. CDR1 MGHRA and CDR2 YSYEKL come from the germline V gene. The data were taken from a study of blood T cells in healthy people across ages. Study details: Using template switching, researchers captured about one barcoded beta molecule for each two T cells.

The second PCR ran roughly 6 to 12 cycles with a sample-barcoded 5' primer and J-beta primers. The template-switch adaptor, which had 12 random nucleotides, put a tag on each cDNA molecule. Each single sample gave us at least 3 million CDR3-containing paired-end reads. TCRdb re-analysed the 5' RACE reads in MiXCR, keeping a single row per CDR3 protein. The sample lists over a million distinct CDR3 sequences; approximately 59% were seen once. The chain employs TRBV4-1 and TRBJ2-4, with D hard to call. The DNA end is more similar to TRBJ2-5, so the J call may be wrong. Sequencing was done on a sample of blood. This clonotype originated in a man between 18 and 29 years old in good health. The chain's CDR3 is CASSQASNNVGETQYF. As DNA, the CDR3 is TGCGCCAGCAGCCAAGCATCCAACAACGTAGGAGAGACCCAGTACTTC.